This paragraph reports one T cell receptor (beta chain). Antigen specificity is unknown. This table comes from immunoSEQ multiplex PCR, and its TCRdb copy is limited to in-frame clones, with some not included. Of approximately 34,000 clones listed, 73% are singletons. This sample is part of a study of T cells in tumors after PD-1 blockade. At the level of the study: Peripheral blood samples averaged around 40,000 unique clonotypes and about 110,000 templates. Regarding the study as a whole: Blood contained approximately 43% of the tumor's TCR clonotypes.

The sequencing used PBMCs, collected after anti-PD-1 treatment. The sequence was obtained from a human donor with basal cell carcinoma.

The CDR3 coding sequence is TGTGCCAGCAGCATACAGGGGATCACTGGGGCCAACGTCCTGACTTTC. Amino acids: CASSIQGITGANVLTF. V usage is TRBV5-4 and J usage is TRBJ2-6; the match to TRBD1 covers 7 bases. CDR1 SGHNT and CDR2 YYREEE come from the germline V gene (reference sequence). Losses at the gene ends were 4 bases for V and 2 bases for J; bases not matched to a gene: 6. The length of the CDR3 is 16 residues. The full variable domain, rest sourced from reference TRBV5-4 and TRBJ2-6, is ETGVTQSPTHLIKTRGQQVTLRCSSQSGHNTVSWYQQALGQGPQFIFQYYREEENGRGNFPPRFSGLQFPNYSSELNVNALELDDSALYLCASSIQGITGANVLTFGAGSRLTVL.